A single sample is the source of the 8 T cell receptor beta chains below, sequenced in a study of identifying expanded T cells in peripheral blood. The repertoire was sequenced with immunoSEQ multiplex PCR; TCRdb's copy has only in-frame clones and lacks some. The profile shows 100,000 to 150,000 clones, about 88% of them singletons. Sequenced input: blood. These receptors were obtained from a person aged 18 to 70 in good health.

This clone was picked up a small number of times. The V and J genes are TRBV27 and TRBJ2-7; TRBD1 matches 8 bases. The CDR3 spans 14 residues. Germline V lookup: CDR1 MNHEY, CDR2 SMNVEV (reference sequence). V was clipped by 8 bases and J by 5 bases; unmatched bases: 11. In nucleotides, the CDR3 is TGTGCCAGCTACCGGGACAGGACTTTCGACGAGCAGTACTTC. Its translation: CASYRDRTFDEQYF.

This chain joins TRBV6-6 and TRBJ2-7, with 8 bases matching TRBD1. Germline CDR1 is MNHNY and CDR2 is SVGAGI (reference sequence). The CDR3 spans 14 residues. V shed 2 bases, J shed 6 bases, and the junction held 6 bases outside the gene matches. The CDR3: CASSYTGQGPEQYF. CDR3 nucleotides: TGTGCCAGCAGTTACACAGGACAGGGCCCCGAGCAGTACTTC.

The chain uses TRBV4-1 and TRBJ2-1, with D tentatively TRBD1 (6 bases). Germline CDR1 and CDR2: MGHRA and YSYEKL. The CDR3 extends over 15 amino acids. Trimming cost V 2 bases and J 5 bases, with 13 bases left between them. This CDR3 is CASSQQDSQNNEQFF. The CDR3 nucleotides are TGCGCCAGCAGCCAACAGGACAGTCAAAACAATGAGCAGTTCTTC.

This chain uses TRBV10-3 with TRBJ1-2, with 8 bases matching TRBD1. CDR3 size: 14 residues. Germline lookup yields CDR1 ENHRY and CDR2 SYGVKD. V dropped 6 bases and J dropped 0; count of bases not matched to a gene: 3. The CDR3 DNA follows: TGTGCCATCAGCGACAGGGGCACTAACTATGGCTACACCTTC. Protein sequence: CAISDRGTNYGYTF.

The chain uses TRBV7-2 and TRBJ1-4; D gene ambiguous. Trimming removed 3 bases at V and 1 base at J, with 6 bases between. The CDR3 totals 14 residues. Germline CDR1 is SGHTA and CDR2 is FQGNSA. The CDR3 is CASSFYGTNEKLFF. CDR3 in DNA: TGTGCCAGCAGCTTCTACGGAACTAATGAAAAACTGTTTTTT.

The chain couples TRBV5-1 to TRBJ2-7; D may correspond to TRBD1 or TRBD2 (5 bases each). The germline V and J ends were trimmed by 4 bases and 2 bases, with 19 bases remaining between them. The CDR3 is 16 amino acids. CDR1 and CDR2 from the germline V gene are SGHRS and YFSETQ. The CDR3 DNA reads TGCGCCAGCAGCCCGGCCCAGGGAGTTCGCGCCTACGAGCAGTACTTC. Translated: CASSPAQGVRAYEQYF. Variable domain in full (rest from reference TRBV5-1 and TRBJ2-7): KAGVTQTPRYLIKTRGQQVTLSCSPISGHRSVSWYQQTPGQGLQFLFEYFSETQRNKGNFPGRFSGRQFSNSRSEMNVSTLELGDSALYLCASSPAQGVRAYEQYFGPGTRLTVT.

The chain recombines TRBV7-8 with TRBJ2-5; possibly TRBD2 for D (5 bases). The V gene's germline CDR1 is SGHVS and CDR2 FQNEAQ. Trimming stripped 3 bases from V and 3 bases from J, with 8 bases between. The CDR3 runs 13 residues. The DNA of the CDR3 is TGTGCCAGCAGCTTCCTGCGGGAAGAGACCCAGTACTTC. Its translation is CASSFLREETQYF.

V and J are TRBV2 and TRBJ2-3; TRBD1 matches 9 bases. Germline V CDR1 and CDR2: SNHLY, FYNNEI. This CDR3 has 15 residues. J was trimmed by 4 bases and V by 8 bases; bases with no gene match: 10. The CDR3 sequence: CASWTGTGFSDTQYF. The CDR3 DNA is TGTGCCAGCTGGACTGGGACAGGGTTCTCAGATACGCAGTATTTT.